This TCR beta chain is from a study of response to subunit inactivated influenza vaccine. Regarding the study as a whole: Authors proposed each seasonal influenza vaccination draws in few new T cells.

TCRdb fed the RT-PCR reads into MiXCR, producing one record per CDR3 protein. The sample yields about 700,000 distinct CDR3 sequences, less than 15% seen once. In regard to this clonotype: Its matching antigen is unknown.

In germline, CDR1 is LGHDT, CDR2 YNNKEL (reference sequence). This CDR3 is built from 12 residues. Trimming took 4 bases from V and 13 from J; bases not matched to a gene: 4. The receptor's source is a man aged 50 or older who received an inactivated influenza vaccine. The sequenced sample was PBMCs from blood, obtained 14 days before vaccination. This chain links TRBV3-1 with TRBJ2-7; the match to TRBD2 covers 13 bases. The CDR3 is CASSPGLAGVYF. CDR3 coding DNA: TGTGCCAGCAGCCCTGGACTAGCGGGGGTCTACTTC.